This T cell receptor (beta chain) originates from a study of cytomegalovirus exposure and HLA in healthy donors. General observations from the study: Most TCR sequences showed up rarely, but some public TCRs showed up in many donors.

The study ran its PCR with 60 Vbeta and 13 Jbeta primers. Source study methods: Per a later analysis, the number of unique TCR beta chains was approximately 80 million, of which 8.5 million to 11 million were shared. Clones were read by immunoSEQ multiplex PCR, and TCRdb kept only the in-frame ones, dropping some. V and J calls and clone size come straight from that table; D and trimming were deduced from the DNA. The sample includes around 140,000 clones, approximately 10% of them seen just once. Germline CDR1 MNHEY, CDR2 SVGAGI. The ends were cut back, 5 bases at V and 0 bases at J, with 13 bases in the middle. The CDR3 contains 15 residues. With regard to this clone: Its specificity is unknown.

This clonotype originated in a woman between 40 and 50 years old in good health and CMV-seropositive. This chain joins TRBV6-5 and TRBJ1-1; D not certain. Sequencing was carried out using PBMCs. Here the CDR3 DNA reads TGTGCCAGCAGTCGCCCCAGTCCCTTGAACACTGAAGCTTTCTTT. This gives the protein CASSRPSPLNTEAFF.